The clone carrying this TCR beta chain was detected many times. Antigen unknown. These data are taken from a study of early T cells in non-severe SARS-CoV-2 infection. Findings and caveats of the study: CD4 and private specificities were missed by VDJdb matching, which favored anti-spike CD8 responses.

V gave up 8 bases and J gave up 6 bases, with 21 bases separating them. The CDR3 is 15 amino acids. Attachment of unique molecular identifiers to individual cDNA molecules was performed. TCRdb reprocessed the 5' RACE reads via MiXCR and lists one record per CDR3 protein. The sample contains 50,000 to 55,000 distinct CDR3 sequences, 9.3% of which appear only once. The sequenced material came from whole blood. The chain carries TRBV12-3 or TRBV12-4 and TRBJ2-3; D could derive from TRBD1 or TRBD2 (6 bases each). This TCR derives from an adult who was a healthcare worker with PCR-confirmed SARS-CoV-2 infection or an uninfected control (not recorded which). The CDR3 DNA sequence: TGTGCCAGCGCGCCGATGGGGGGCCCTGCGGATACGCAGTATTTT. It yields the protein CASAPMGGPADTQYF.